Listed here are 27 T cell receptor beta chains from one sample, sequenced in a study of cytomegalovirus exposure and HLA in healthy donors. Primers included in the PCR were 60 Vbeta and 13 Jbeta primers. Clones were sequenced by immunoSEQ multiplex PCR, and TCRdb holds only the in-frame ones, with some missing. In the table there are some 100,000 clones, more than 60% of which are singletons. Sequenced input: PBMCs. The receptor set was obtained from a woman under 30 in good health and CMV-seropositive.

CDR3: CASSLALGHTQETQYF. The CDR3 DNA sequence: TGTGCCAGCAGCTTGGCCCTAGGACACACCCAAGAGACCCAGTACTTC. This chain joins TRBV5-4 and TRBJ2-5; TRBD1 might be the D (5 bases). Germline CDR1 SGHNT, CDR2 YYREEE (reference sequence). The CDR3 loop spans 16 amino acids. V lost 0 bases and J 1 base, leaving 13 bases between the germline ends.

This clone was seen more than once but under ten times. This chain connects TRBV15 to TRBJ2-5, with 7 bases that match TRBD2. Germline V lookup: CDR1 LNHNV, CDR2 YYDKDF (reference sequence). V was clipped by 0 bases and J by 3 bases; unmatched bases: 7. This CDR3 spans 16 amino acids. The CDR3 DNA reads as TGTGCCACCAGCAGAGATACCGGACTAGTAGAAGAGACCCAGTACTTC. Its protein is CATSRDTGLVEETQYF.

On this clone itself: A read error may produce the germline difference seen at one junction end. The chain links TRBV7-7 to TRBJ2-1; 7 bases agree with TRBD2. The CDR3 spans 15 residues. Germline V gene lookup returns CDR1 SSHAT and CDR2 FNYEAQ (reference sequence). CDR3 sequence: CASSLRREDYNEQFF. CDR3 sequence (DNA): TGTGCTAGCAGCTTGCGTCGGGAGGACTACAATGAGCAGTTCTTC.

This chain links TRBV6-5 with TRBJ2-7; TRBD2 agrees at 12 bases. Germline-derived CDR1 and CDR2 are MNHEY and SVGAGI. Trimming cost V 0 bases and J 4 bases; bases outside gene matches: 4. CDR3 length: 16 residues. Here the CDR3 reads CASSYSRLAGVYEQYF. The CDR3 DNA follows: TGTGCCAGCAGTTACTCGAGACTAGCGGGAGTGTACGAGCAGTACTTC.

The V and J genes are TRBV5-1 and TRBJ2-7; 9 bases align to TRBD1. Germline V gene data show CDR1 as SGHRS and CDR2 as YFSETQ. Trimming removed 4 bases from V and 1 base from J; junction bases left unmatched: 6. This CDR3 comprises 15 residues. The CDR3 bases are TGCGCCAGCAGCCGCGAGGGGACAGGGTCCTACGAGCAGTACTTC. It yields the protein CASSREGTGSYEQYF.

This rearrangement joins TRBV6-6 to TRBJ1-3; D not certain. The CDR3 consists of 16 residues. V dropped 0 bases and J dropped 1 base, with 10 bases sitting between them. Germline CDR1 is MNHNY and CDR2 is SVGAGI (reference sequence). The CDR3 region is CASSYSIAGSGNTIYF. For the CDR3, the DNA is TGTGCCAGCAGTTACTCGATTGCGGGGTCTGGAAACACCATATATTTT.

About this clone: A read error may account for a junction end that differs from germline. The chain combines TRBV30 with TRBJ2-7; TRBD2 matches at 15 bases. CDR1 GTSNPN and CDR2 SVGIG come from the germline V gene (reference sequence). This CDR3 spans 12 amino acids. CDR3 in amino acids: CACGLAGGNLFF. CDR3 nucleotides: TGTGCCTGTGGACTAGCGGGAGGGAACCTTTTCTTC.

This clone was seen ten or more times. The V call is TRBV5-4, the J call TRBJ2-7; D is ambiguous. This CDR3 has 13 residues. Trimming removed 3 bases at V and 3 bases at J, with 10 bases between. Looked up from germline, CDR1 is SGHNT and CDR2 is YYREEE (reference sequence). The DNA for the CDR3 is TGTGCCAGCAGCTCTCTGCCCGGCTACGAGCAGTACTTC. Translated, it gives CASSSLPGYEQYF. Drawing the rest from reference TRBV5-4 and TRBJ2-7, the complete variable domain is ETGVTQSPTHLIKTRGQQVTLRCSSQSGHNTVSWYQQALGQGPQFIFQYYREEENGRGNFPPRFSGLQFPNYSSELNVNALELDDSALYLCASSSLPGYEQYFGPGTRLTVT.

The chain combines TRBV27 with TRBJ1-4; 7 bases line up with TRBD1. Germline V gene data show CDR1 as MNHEY and CDR2 as SMNVEV (reference sequence). The CDR3 extends over 12 amino acids. V trimming: 5 bases; J trimming: 11 bases; junction bases outside the gene matches: 5. CDR3 residues: CASSPQGVKLFF. The CDR3 DNA sequence: TGTGCCAGCAGTCCCCAGGGGGTCAAACTGTTTTTT. The full variable domain, rest sourced from reference TRBV27 and TRBJ1-4, is EAQVTQNPRYLITVTGKKLTVTCSQNMNHEYMSWYRQDPGLGLRQIYYSMNVEVTDKGDVPEGYKVSRKEKRNFPLILESPSPNQTSLYFCASSPQGVKLFFGSGTQLSVL.

The rearrangement joins TRBV5-6 to TRBJ2-5, with D possibly being TRBD1 (6 bases). V dropped 3 bases and J dropped 0 bases, with 18 bases sitting between them. CDR3 size: 17 residues. Per germline, CDR1 SGHDT and CDR2 YYEEEE. The CDR3 DNA reads TGTGCCAGCAGCTATTCTACGGGACAAAGGGACCAAGAGACCCAGTACTTC. As protein: CASSYSTGQRDQETQYF. The whole variable domain, filled in from reference TRBV5-6 and TRBJ2-5, reads DAGVTQSPTHLIKTRGQQVTLRCSPKSGHDTVSWYQQALGQGPQFIFQYYEEEERQRGNFPDRFSGHQFPNYSSELNVNALLLGDSALYLCASSYSTGQRDQETQYFGPGTRLLVL.

The chain combines TRBV29-1 with TRBJ1-1; TRBD1 aligns across 8 bases. The V and J ends lost 8 bases and 7 bases, in that order; junction bases with no gene match: 9. The germline V gene encodes CDR1 SQVTM and CDR2 ANQGSEA. This CDR3 is 12 amino acids long. The CDR3 protein is CSWTGNRGEAFF. As DNA, the CDR3 is TGCAGCTGGACAGGGAATCGCGGTGAAGCTTTCTTT.

The chain combines TRBV4-1 with TRBJ2-7, with TRBD1 matching over 8 bases. The trim removed 1 base at V and 7 bases at J, leaving 9 bases unmatched. There are 15 residues in the CDR3. From germline, CDR1 is MGHRA and CDR2 YSYEKL. In DNA form, the CDR3 reads TGCGCCAGCAGCCAAGGCGGCAGGGGGCGCGGAGAGCAGTACTTC. This translates into CASSQGGRGRGEQYF.

The genes are TRBV15 and TRBJ2-7, with 7 nucleotides matching TRBD2. The CDR3 contains 12 residues. The germline V gene encodes CDR1 LNHNV and CDR2 YYDKDF (reference sequence). V gave up 11 bases and J gave up 2 bases; unmatched junction bases: 6. In DNA, the CDR3 is TGTGCCCGTGGGGGGAGGGCCTACGAGCAGTACTTC. Its protein is CARGGRAYEQYF.

CDR3 sequence (DNA): TGTGCCAGCAGCCGCAGGGGCGACGAGCAGTACTTC. It codes for CASSRRGDEQYF. The chain carries TRBV14 and TRBJ2-7; D is possibly TRBD1 (6 bases). The CDR3 is 12 residues long. Per the germline V gene, CDR1 is SGHDN and CDR2 is FVKESK. With 4 bases removed from V and 5 bases from J, the gap between germline ends came to 9 bases.

This clone was found once. The V gene is TRBV6-6, the J gene TRBJ2-1, with 8 bases identical to TRBD2. Germline CDR1 MNHNY, CDR2 SVGAGI (reference sequence). This CDR3 comprises 15 residues. Trimming removed 5 bases from V and 6 bases from J; junction bases left unmatched: 9. CDR3 coding DNA: TGTGCCAGCAGTCGAAAGCGGGAGCCCGGCAATGAGCAGTTCTTC. Residues: CASSRKREPGNEQFF.

V and J are TRBV30 and TRBJ2-5, with D possibly being TRBD2 (5 bases). CDR1 GTSNPN and CDR2 SVGIG come from the germline V gene (reference sequence). The CDR3 length is 13 residues. V dropped 4 bases and J dropped 3 bases, with 12 bases sitting between them. In nucleotides, the CDR3 is TGTGCCTGGACCCCCGGGGTTAAAGAGACCCAGTACTTC. This gives the protein CAWTPGVKETQYF.

The genes are TRBV7-6 and TRBJ1-4; 8 nucleotides match TRBD1. J gave up 4 bases and V 5 bases, and 9 bases lay outside the gene matches. Germline V CDR1 and CDR2: SGHVS, FNYEAQ. CDR3 length: 16 amino acids. CDR3 coding DNA: TGTGCCAGCAGCGCAGGGGGCGGACAGCATAATGAAAAACTGTTTTTT. It yields the protein CASSAGGGQHNEKLFF.

This clone was detected a few times. The genes are TRBV28 and TRBJ2-7; the match to TRBD1 covers 12 bases. Germline CDR1 is MDHEN and CDR2 is SYDVKM. V shed 5 bases and J 6 bases; nucleotides not matched to a gene: 8. There are 15 residues in the CDR3. This CDR3 reads CASSPTRDRGPEQYF. CDR3 nucleotides: TGTGCCAGCAGTCCCACCCGGGACAGGGGGCCCGAGCAGTACTTC.

This clone was picked up a small number of times. The chain carries TRBV18 and TRBJ2-7, with 9 nucleotides matching TRBD1. The germline V gene has CDR1 KGHSH and CDR2 LQKENI. The CDR3 consists of 14 residues. Unmatched junction bases numbered 6, after V lost 6 bases and J lost 3 bases. In nucleotides, the CDR3 is TGTGCCAGCTCCCCGCGACAGGGGGTCTACGAGCAGTACTTC. Protein: CASSPRQGVYEQYF.

The CDR3 DNA sequence: TGTGCCAGCACCCCAGGGGGTAGCGGGAGGATGCGCTACGAGCAGTACTTC. This gives the protein CASTPGGSGRMRYEQYF. This rearrangement joins TRBV7-2 to TRBJ2-7, with 10 nucleotides matching TRBD2. The germline V gene has CDR1 SGHTA and CDR2 FQGNSA. J gave up 3 bases and V 7 bases, and 15 bases lay outside the gene matches. The CDR3 has 17 residues. The entire variable domain, with the rest obtained from reference TRBV7-2 and TRBJ2-7, is as follows: GAGVSQSPSNKVTEKGKDVELRCDPISGHTALYWYRQSLGQGLEFLIYFQGNSAPDKSGLPSDRFSAERTGGSVSTLTIQRTQQEDSAVYLCASTPGGSGRMRYEQYFGPGTRLTVT.

The rearrangement joins TRBV7-3 to TRBJ1-1; D gene uncertain. V was clipped by 2 bases and J by 1 base, with 5 bases between them. In germline, CDR1 is SGHTA, CDR2 FQGTGA. The CDR3 loop spans 13 amino acids. Written as DNA, the CDR3 is TGTGCCAGCAGCTTAGGGCAGAACACTGAAGCTTTCTTT. It codes for CASSLGQNTEAFF. The variable domain in full, completed from reference TRBV7-3 and TRBJ1-1, reads GAGVSQTPSNKVTEKGKYVELRCDPISGHTALYWYRQSLGQGPEFLIYFQGTGAADDSGLPNDRFFAVRPEGSVSTLKIQRTERGDSAVYLCASSLGQNTEAFFGQGTRLTVV.

The table lists this clone with a count of one. The V call is TRBV7-8, the J call TRBJ1-5, with D possibly TRBD1 on 6 matching bases. Trimming shortened V by 1 base and J by 0 bases, and 10 bases separated the two germline ends. CDR1 SGHVS and CDR2 FQNEAQ come from the germline V gene. CDR3 length: 16 amino acids. The CDR3 coding sequence is TGTGCCAGCAGCTTAGAGGGACAACTTAGCAATCAGCCCCAGCATTTT. It is translated as CASSLEGQLSNQPQHF.

This chain uses TRBV15 with TRBJ2-1; D uncertain. Trimming removed 2 bases from V and 4 bases from J, with 21 bases in between. The CDR3 runs to 18 residues. CDR1 and CDR2 (germline): LNHNV, YYDKDF (reference sequence). This chain's CDR3 is CATSRLKLEDFPYNEQFF. The CDR3 DNA reads as TGTGCCACCAGCAGACTCAAATTGGAAGACTTCCCATACAATGAGCAGTTCTTC.

The chain carries TRBV30 and TRBJ2-3; the match to TRBD2 covers 13 bases. This CDR3 contains 17 residues. Germline loops: CDR1 GTSNPN, CDR2 SVGIG (reference sequence). V dropped 2 bases and J dropped 4; count of bases not matched to a gene: 9. In DNA form, the CDR3 reads TGTGCCTGGAGTATCTACTGGACTAGCGGGAGCTCAGATACGCAGTATTTT. Its translation: CAWSIYWTSGSSDTQYF.

The chain employs TRBV10-2 and TRBJ2-7, with TRBD1 as a possible D gene (6 bases). The CDR3 runs to 15 residues. Trimming removed 4 bases from V and 3 bases from J, with 16 bases in between. Per germline, CDR1 WSHSY and CDR2 SAAADI. CDR3 region: CASSGDGTSFYEQYF. In DNA, the CDR3 is TGCGCCAGCAGTGGCGACGGGACATCATTCTACGAGCAGTACTTC.

The genes are TRBV28 and TRBJ2-1; 10 nucleotides line up with TRBD2. This CDR3 is built from 17 residues. Trimming cost V 8 bases and J 0 bases; bases outside gene matches: 10. From germline, CDR1 is MDHEN and CDR2 SYDVKM. The CDR3 region is CASALAGVQSSYNEQFF. The CDR3 DNA reads as TGTGCCAGCGCGCTAGCGGGAGTTCAAAGCTCCTACAATGAGCAGTTCTTC.

The chain recombines TRBV27 with TRBJ2-7, with no clear D. Trimming stripped 4 bases from V and 2 bases from J, with 6 bases between. CDR3 length: 12 amino acids. Germline values: CDR1 MNHEY, CDR2 SMNVEV (reference sequence). CDR3 coding DNA: TGTGCCAGCAGTTCTCGGGCCTACGAGCAGTACTTC. This gives the protein CASSSRAYEQYF.